This T cell receptor beta chain was recovered during a study of beta chain features in type 1 diabetes. The study, taken as a whole, reports: HLA effects on TCRB rearrangement stayed unresolved here. Sequencing used cDNA, and cells with high TCR expression could therefore be over-represented. Among all four CD4+ subsets, Type 1 diabetes patients had TCRB CDR3s that were moderately but significantly shorter.

Sorting with CD45RO/CCR7/CD25/CD127/CD95/CD27 yielded naive, central memory, regulatory and stem-like memory CD4+ cells. The authors obtained over 95% purity in all sorted populations. With respect to this clone: Its antigen is still unknown.

All of the isolated RNA was reverse transcribed, so expressed TCRB transcripts were sequenced. Some clones are missing from TCRdb's copy, which holds only in-frame ones; the method was immunoSEQ multiplex PCR. The sample shows 230,000 or so clones, 15% to 20% of them seen only once. The sample comprised naive CD4+ T cells from blood. The source is a man aged 25 to 40 with type 1 diabetes.

The CDR3: CASRKPGQGNTGELFF. CDR3 DNA: TGTGCCAGCAGAAAACCGGGACAGGGGAACACCGGGGAGCTGTTTTTT. The V gene is TRBV11-2, the J gene TRBJ2-2; 9 bases fit TRBD1. Trimming cost V 6 bases and J 1 base; bases outside gene matches: 6. The CDR3 extends over 16 amino acids. Germline V gene lookup returns CDR1 SGHAT and CDR2 FQNNGV.